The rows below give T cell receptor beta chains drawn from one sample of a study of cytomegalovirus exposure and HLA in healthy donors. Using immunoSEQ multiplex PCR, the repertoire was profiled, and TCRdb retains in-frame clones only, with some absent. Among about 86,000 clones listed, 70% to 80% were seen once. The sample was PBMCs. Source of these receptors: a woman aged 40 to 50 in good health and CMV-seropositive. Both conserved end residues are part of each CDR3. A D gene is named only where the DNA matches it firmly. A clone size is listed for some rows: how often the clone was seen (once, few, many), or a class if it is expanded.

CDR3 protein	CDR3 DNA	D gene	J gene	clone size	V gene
CASRSGLAGNEQFF	TGTGCCTCCAGGAGCGGACTAGCGGGGAATGAGCAGTTCTTC	TRBD2	TRBJ2-1	NA	TRBV27
CASSLPGGFEFF	TGTGCCAGCAGCTTGCCGGGAGGGTTTGAATTCTTC	TRBD2	TRBJ2-1	NA	TRBV7-2
CASRRGVNTEAFF	TGTGCCAGCCGCCGGGGGGTGAACACTGAAGCTTTCTTT	NA	TRBJ1-1	NA	TRBV7-3
CASSLSTGGAEAFF	TGCGCCAGCAGCTTAAGTACGGGAGGGGCTGAAGCTTTCTTT	NA	TRBJ1-1	once	TRBV5-1
CSVVQSSYNSPLHF	TGCAGCGTTGTACAGAGCTCCTATAATTCACCCCTCCACTTT	NA	TRBJ1-6	NA	TRBV29-1
CASSYGLAGEGEQFF	TGTGCCAGTAGTTACGGACTAGCGGGGGAGGGTGAGCAGTTCTTC	TRBD2	TRBJ2-1	few	TRBV19
CASSLLLAGRDEQYF	TGTGCCAGCAGTTTATTACTAGCGGGAAGGGACGAGCAGTACTTC	TRBD2	TRBJ2-7	NA	TRBV28
CASSGSGSDGTEAFF	TGTGCCAGCAGTGGAAGTGGAAGCGACGGGACTGAAGCTTTCTTT	NA	TRBJ1-1	NA	TRBV9
CASRRWDSPEEKLFF	TGTGCCAGTAGGCGTTGGGACAGTCCGGAGGAAAAACTGTTTTTT	TRBD1	TRBJ1-4	NA	TRBV19
CASSLARGSNEQFF	TGCGCCAGCAGCTTGGCGCGGGGCAGTAATGAGCAGTTCTTC	NA	TRBJ2-1	NA	TRBV5-1
CASSVGPEYEAFF	TGTGCCAGCAGTGTGGGGCCGGAGTATGAAGCTTTCTTT	NA	TRBJ1-1	NA	TRBV27
CASSQTNREGYGYTF	TGTGCCAGCAGCCAAACCAACAGGGAGGGGTATGGCTACACCTTC	NA	TRBJ1-2	NA	TRBV4-2
CASKEGATYSGNTIYF	TGTGCCAGCAAGGAGGGGGCTACATATTCTGGAAACACCATATATTTT	TRBD1	TRBJ1-3	once	TRBV2
CASTSGTSSYQETQYF	TGTGCCAGCACCTCTGGGACTAGCAGCTACCAAGAGACCCAGTACTTC	TRBD2	TRBJ2-5	few	TRBV7-8
CAWSVYGQTEAFF	TGTGCCTGGAGTGTATACGGACAGACTGAAGCTTTCTTT	NA	TRBJ1-1	NA	TRBV30
CASSLASGGGADTQYF	TGTGCCAGCAGCTTAGCGAGCGGGGGGGGAGCAGATACGCAGTATTTT	TRBD2	TRBJ2-3	few	TRBV7-2
CASSPMGGLRNTGELFF	TGTGCCAGCAGCCCAATGGGGGGACTAAGGAACACCGGGGAGCTGTTTTTT	TRBD2	TRBJ2-2	NA	TRBV14
CASQSDSYEQYF	TGTGCCAGCCAATCAGACAGCTACGAGCAGTACTTC	NA	TRBJ2-7	NA	TRBV27
CASFEPGGGTNYGYTF	TGTGCCAGTTTCGAACCCGGGGGAGGAACTAACTATGGCTACACCTTC	NA	TRBJ1-2	NA	TRBV19
CASSLASRITEQFF	TGTGCCAGCAGTTTGGCGTCTAGGATAACTGAGCAGTTCTTC	NA	TRBJ2-1	NA	TRBV28
CAWSQDRGYQPQHF	TGTGCCTGGAGTCAAGACAGAGGCTACCAGCCCCAGCATTTT	NA	TRBJ1-5	NA	TRBV30
CASRYRDEAFF	TGTGCCAGTAGGTACAGGGATGAAGCTTTCTTT	NA	TRBJ1-1	NA	TRBV19
CASSPMTGNYGYTF	TGTGCCAGCAGTCCGATGACAGGGAACTATGGCTACACCTTC	TRBD1	TRBJ1-2	NA	TRBV28
CASSQESRVSDTQYF	TGCGCCAGCAGCCAAGAGAGCCGGGTTTCAGATACGCAGTATTTT	NA	TRBJ2-3	NA	TRBV4-1
CASSAPSVNQPQHF	TGTGCCAGTAGTGCCCCCTCGGTAAATCAGCCCCAGCATTTT	NA	TRBJ1-5	NA	TRBV19
CASSLQGRVQYF	TGTGCCAGCAGCCTTCAGGGAAGGGTGCAGTACTTC	NA	TRBJ2-7	NA	TRBV28
CASSQIQGARVTQYF	TGTGCCAGTAGTCAGATACAGGGGGCGCGGGTGACCCAGTACTTC	TRBD1	TRBJ2-5	NA	TRBV19
CASSEWSGGMNTEAFF	TGTGCCAGCAGTGAATGGTCAGGGGGTATGAACACTGAAGCTTTCTTT	TRBD1	TRBJ1-1	once	TRBV6-1
CSATLGGAAFF	TGCAGTGCTACTTTAGGGGGCGCGGCTTTCTTT	TRBD1	TRBJ1-1	NA	TRBV20-1
CASSMSRGQPQHF	TGTGCCAGTAGTATGAGCAGGGGGCAGCCCCAGCATTTT	TRBD1	TRBJ1-5	NA	TRBV19
CASSADRGTNTGELFF	TGTGCCAGCAGCGCGGACAGGGGGACGAACACCGGGGAGCTGTTTTTT	TRBD1	TRBJ2-2	few	TRBV7-3
CASSRSDRTNTGELFF	TGCGCCAGCTCACGATCGGACAGGACGAACACCGGGGAGCTGTTTTTT	TRBD1	TRBJ2-2	NA	TRBV5-1
CASSQAGLANEQYF	TGTGCCAGCAGCCAAGCGGGACTAGCGAACGAGCAGTACTTC	TRBD2	TRBJ2-7	NA	TRBV4-2
CASSRRTGLSVTEAFF	TGTGCCAGCAGTCGTCGGACAGGTCTCTCGGTTACTGAAGCTTTCTTT	TRBD1	TRBJ1-1	NA	TRBV28
CASSPPDRGVNVNTEAFF	TGTGCCAGTAGTCCTCCCGACAGGGGGGTGAACGTGAACACTGAAGCTTTCTTT	TRBD1	TRBJ1-1	NA	TRBV19
CASSLGVQGARVEQFF	TGTGCCAGCAGCTTAGGGGTACAGGGGGCGCGGGTTGAGCAGTTCTTC	TRBD1	TRBJ2-1	NA	TRBV7-2
CASSDRGRAEAFF	TGTGCCAGCAGTGATCGAGGGCGGGCTGAAGCTTTCTTT	NA	TRBJ1-1	NA	TRBV6-1
CASSPSWPGYEQYF	TGCGCCAGCAGCCCCTCGTGGCCAGGCTACGAGCAGTACTTC	NA	TRBJ2-7	NA	TRBV4-1
CASSLGPGGSLGGTEAFF	TGCGCCAGCAGCCTCGGTCCAGGGGGCTCCCTCGGGGGCACTGAAGCTTTCTTT	TRBD1	TRBJ1-1	NA	TRBV4-1
CASTRTGGIDEQYF	TGTGCCAGCACCCGGACAGGGGGCATCGACGAGCAGTACTTC	TRBD1	TRBJ2-7	NA	TRBV7-9
CASSSLAAFYDEQFF	TGTGCCAGCTCATCTCTAGCGGCGTTTTATGATGAGCAGTTCTTC	TRBD2	TRBJ2-1	few	TRBV6-6
CSVVGAGQGNYGYTF	TGCAGCGTAGTCGGCGCGGGACAGGGAAACTATGGCTACACCTTC	TRBD1	TRBJ1-2	once	TRBV29-1
CAISGNQAPYGYTF	TGTGCCATCAGTGGGAATCAGGCCCCCTATGGCTACACCTTC	NA	TRBJ1-2	NA	TRBV10-3
CASSQGLRGRAGVGYTF	TGCGCCAGCAGCCAAGGCCTTAGGGGAAGGGCCGGAGTTGGCTACACCTTC	NA	TRBJ1-2	NA	TRBV4-1
CASSLAGTGNEKLFF	TGTGCCAGCAGCTTGGCCGGGACAGGAAATGAAAAACTGTTTTTT	TRBD1	TRBJ1-4	NA	TRBV5-8
CASTPLGGRGTEAFF	TGTGCCAGCACCCCTTTAGGGGGCCGGGGCACTGAAGCTTTCTTT	TRBD1	TRBJ1-1	NA	TRBV28
CSVPDTGELFF	TGCAGTGTCCCGGACACCGGGGAGCTGTTTTTT	NA	TRBJ2-2	NA	TRBV20-1
CASRTLSGEVGETQYF	TGTGCCAGCAGAACCTTATCCGGGGAAGTGGGAGAGACCCAGTACTTC	NA	TRBJ2-5	NA	TRBV28
CASSISGGDYEQYF	TGTGCCAGTAGTATTAGCGGGGGGGACTACGAGCAGTACTTC	TRBD2	TRBJ2-7	few	TRBV19
CASSPYPTSGSYEQYF	TGTGCCAGCAGTCCATATCCCACTAGCGGGAGTTACGAGCAGTACTTC	TRBD2	TRBJ2-7	once	TRBV27
CASSPSLGRGTYEQYF	TGTGCCAGCAGCCCAAGCCTAGGGAGGGGAACCTACGAGCAGTACTTC	TRBD2	TRBJ2-7	NA	TRBV5-6
CASSFPSAGVGYTF	TGTGCCAGCAGCTTTCCAAGTGCAGGGGTCGGCTACACCTTC	NA	TRBJ1-2	NA	TRBV7-9